The entry below describes one TCR beta chain. Generated by immunoSEQ multiplex PCR, the TCRdb table keeps only in-frame clones and is missing some. The sample records approximately 13,000 clones, roughly 82% being singletons. The data derive from a study of chemoradiotherapy in HPV16-positive cancers. The sequence derives from a human donor with HPV-associated anogenital cancer. Sampling was conducted from a patient who underwent chemoradiotherapy.

The CDR3 sequence: CATSREQLYEQYF. The CDR3 DNA reads TGTGCCACCAGCAGAGAACAGCTCTACGAGCAGTACTTC. This chain connects TRBV15 to TRBJ2-7; D is unclear. Germline CDR1 and CDR2: LNHNV and YYDKDF (reference sequence). This CDR3 is built from 13 residues. The V end was cut by 0 bases, the J end by 3 bases, with 6 bases between.